Below, one T cell receptor (beta chain) is given with its context. The target antigen is unknown. 13 Jbeta primers and 60 Vbeta primers were used for the PCR. The repertoire was sequenced with immunoSEQ multiplex PCR; TCRdb's copy has only in-frame clones and lacks some. The listing contains about 39,000 clones. V was cut by 1 base and J by 0 bases, with 13 bases left in between. Germline lookup yields CDR1 MGHRA and CDR2 YSYEKL. CDR3 length: 16 residues. All donors participated as healthy donors of bone marrow. The data stem from a study of cytomegalovirus exposure and HLA in healthy donors. Study-level results: In a later analysis, a genetic analysis reported fewer productive-TCR N-insertions in an Asian-associated ancestry cluster than the cohort average. The analysis excluded some indistinguishable V segments, including TRBV6-2 and TRBV6-3.

The clonotype originates from a woman aged 25 to 39 in good health and CMV-seropositive. Specimen: PBMCs. This chain uses TRBV4-1 with TRBJ2-7; D is possibly TRBD1 (6 bases). The CDR3 DNA sequence: TGCGCCAGCAGCCAAGTGTACACAGGGTCCTCCTACGAGCAGTACTTC. It codes for CASSQVYTGSSYEQYF.